This is a list of T cell receptor beta chains from one sample in a study of blood T cell repertoires in COVID-19. The data were produced by immunoSEQ multiplex PCR, yet TCRdb's version contains in-frame clones alone and is incomplete. Of approximately 94,000 clones in the sample, 70% to 85% were seen once. Sample: peripheral blood. Receptor source: a human donor in a cohort sampled during active COVID-19. CDR3s leave out the opening cysteine and the closing phenylalanine or tryptophan. Each record gives: V gene, clone size, J gene, CDR3 protein. Not every row has a clone size; where given, it reads once, few, many or a size class.

TRBV18,once,TRBJ1-2,ASSQQTGMRGYT
TRBV6-5,NA,TRBJ1-2,ASRGQGDHYGYT
TRBV14,NA,TRBJ2-2,ASSQDVQAGELF
TRBV11-2,NA,TRBJ1-5,ASSPNRDRQPQH
TRBV19,NA,TRBJ2-5,ASSINGAGVSETQY
TRBV11-2,NA,TRBJ2-2,ASSLANTGELF
TRBV9,NA,TRBJ2-1,ASSEGTSGVARGEQF
TRBV18,NA,TRBJ1-4,ASSPSDRENEKLF
TRBV3-1/TRBV3-2,NA,TRBJ1-2,ASSQDDRGNYGYT
TRBV5-1,NA,TRBJ2-4,ASSPPTTGVKNIQY
TRBV4-1,NA,TRBJ2-1,ASSRPASGRVNNEQF
TRBV29-1,NA,TRBJ1-5,SVLGENQPQH
TRBV3-1/TRBV3-2,once,TRBJ2-1,ASSQAGGSYNEQF
TRBV7-8,NA,TRBJ2-3,ASSRSGGRISTDTQY
TRBV9,NA,TRBJ2-7,ASSKGQGARTYEQY
TRBV11-2,NA,TRBJ2-7,ASSPPTGLYEQY
TRBV6-6,NA,TRBJ1-1,ASSYSERGVAAF
TRBV6-1,NA,TRBJ2-7,ASSEPGRVRYEQY
TRBV5-1,NA,TRBJ2-1,ASSLEGQNNEQF
TRBV28,once,TRBJ2-7,ASGSTSSYEQY
TRBV14,NA,TRBJ1-2,ASSQDRKQTYGYT
TRBV12-3/TRBV12-4,few,TRBJ1-5,ASSFLDGGPQH
TRBV20-1,NA,TRBJ1-3,SASTGKNTIY
TRBV10-3,NA,TRBJ1-2,AISDGENYGYT
TRBV15,NA,TRBJ2-2,ATSRGAGRTGELF
TRBV3-1/TRBV3-2,NA,TRBJ1-2,ASSQGQEVGGYT
TRBV9,NA,TRBJ2-3,ASSVDRGTSTDTQY
TRBV5-1,once,TRBJ2-1,ASSLGGLAGGPNEQF
TRBV5-1,NA,TRBJ1-1,ASSAQGGGNTEAF
TRBV7-8,few,TRBJ1-1,ASSLGGQLNTEAF
TRBV18,once,TRBJ2-3,ASSPPRLAAIGGTDTQY
TRBV18,NA,TRBJ2-7,ASSPGTGGNYEQY
TRBV9,NA,TRBJ2-3,ASSVEGTSTDTQY
TRBV4-1,few,TRBJ1-6,ASSPGQGSNSPLH
TRBV18,once,TRBJ1-2,ASSPAGRYGYT
TRBV19,NA,TRBJ1-5,ASTPRGGYNQPQH
TRBV10-3,few,TRBJ2-7,AISDRSGISSYEQY
TRBV6-1,NA,TRBJ1-3,ASTRQGYDTIY
TRBV11-2,NA,TRBJ1-1,ASSQGQVNTEAF
TRBV18,NA,TRBJ1-2,ASSPSLRQGSNYGYT
TRBV29-1,NA,TRBJ2-3,SVETLLAGGTDTQY
TRBV12-3/TRBV12-4,few,TRBJ1-5,ASSLTPGPQH
TRBV19,NA,TRBJ1-5,ASSISDRGRNQPQH
TRBV12-5,NA,TRBJ2-2,ASGLGQSIGGELF
TRBV4-1,NA,TRBJ2-5,ASSQAPQGETQY
TRBV5-1,NA,TRBJ2-1,ASSLTFSGFTMGNEQF
TRBV6-4,NA,TRBJ1-5,ASSDQGDSQPQH
TRBV6-5,NA,TRBJ1-3,ASLTGTGNTIY
TRBV27,NA,TRBJ2-1,ASSLASGVTTNYNEQF
TRBV28,NA,TRBJ2-1,ASSLRGELADNEQF
TRBV7-2,NA,TRBJ2-3,ASSPGTGVRRDTQY
TRBV6-6,NA,TRBJ1-6,ASREGPGRAPLH
TRBV5-4,few,TRBJ1-3,ASSSSRQLGGNTIY
TRBV18,NA,TRBJ1-1,ASSPGRGTEAF
TRBV5-5,NA,TRBJ2-4,ASSLDPVKNIQY
TRBV18,NA,TRBJ2-1,ASSGGATYNEQF
TRBV7-2,NA,TRBJ2-7,ASSLQGGGAYEQY
TRBV5-8,NA,TRBJ1-2,ASSAYRDILREGYT